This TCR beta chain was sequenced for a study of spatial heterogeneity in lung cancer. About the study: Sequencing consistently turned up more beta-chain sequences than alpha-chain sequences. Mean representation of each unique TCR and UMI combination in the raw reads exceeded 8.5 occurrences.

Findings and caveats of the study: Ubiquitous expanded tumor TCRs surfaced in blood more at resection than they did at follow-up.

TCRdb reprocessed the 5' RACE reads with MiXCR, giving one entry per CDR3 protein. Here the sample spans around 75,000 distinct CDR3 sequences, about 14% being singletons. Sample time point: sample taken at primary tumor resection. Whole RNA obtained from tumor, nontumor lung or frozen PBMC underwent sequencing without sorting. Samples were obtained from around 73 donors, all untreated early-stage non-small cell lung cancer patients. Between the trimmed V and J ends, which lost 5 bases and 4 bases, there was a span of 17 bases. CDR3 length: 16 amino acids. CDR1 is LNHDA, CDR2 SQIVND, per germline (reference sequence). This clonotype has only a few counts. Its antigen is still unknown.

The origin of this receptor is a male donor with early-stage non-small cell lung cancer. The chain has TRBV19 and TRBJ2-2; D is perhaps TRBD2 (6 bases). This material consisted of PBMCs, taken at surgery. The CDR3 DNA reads TGTGCCAGTAGTCCTCTGGTACGGGAGACCACCGGGGAGCTGTTTTTT. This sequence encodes CASSPLVRETTGELFF.